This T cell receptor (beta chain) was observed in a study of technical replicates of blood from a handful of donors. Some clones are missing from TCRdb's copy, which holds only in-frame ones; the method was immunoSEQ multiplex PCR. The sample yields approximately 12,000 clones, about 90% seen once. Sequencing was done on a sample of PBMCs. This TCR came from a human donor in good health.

This CDR3 reads CASTRRQVVGSSTDTQYF. DNA for the CDR3: TGTGCCAGCACCCGGCGACAGGTAGTAGGCTCTAGCACAGATACGCAGTATTTT. The chain couples TRBV7-8 to TRBJ2-3; tentatively, D is TRBD1 (6 bases). From germline, CDR1 is SGHVS and CDR2 FQNEAQ. The CDR3 is made up of 18 amino acids. V shed 7 bases and J shed 0 bases, with 23 bases lying between them.